This T cell receptor beta chain was sequenced in a study of blood T cell repertoires in COVID-19. Sequenced by immunoSEQ multiplex PCR; TCRdb stores in-frame clones only, minus some. The sample yields fewer than 400,000 clones, approximately 87% seen once. This clone occurred many times. The germline gene is not matched at one end of the junction; a read error may be the cause. CDR3 length equals 14 residues. Germline V gives CDR1 SGHTA, CDR2 FQGNSA. This chain connects TRBV7-2 to TRBJ2-3, with D possibly being TRBD2 (6 bases). The clonotype originates from a woman between 45 and 60 years old who had recovered from COVID-19. Sequencing used PBMCs or T cells enriched from blood (not recorded which). The CDR3 nucleotides read TGTGCCAGCAGCTTATCTACCCTAGCGCCCTCTTCCATTTTT. It translates to CASSLSTLAPSSIF.